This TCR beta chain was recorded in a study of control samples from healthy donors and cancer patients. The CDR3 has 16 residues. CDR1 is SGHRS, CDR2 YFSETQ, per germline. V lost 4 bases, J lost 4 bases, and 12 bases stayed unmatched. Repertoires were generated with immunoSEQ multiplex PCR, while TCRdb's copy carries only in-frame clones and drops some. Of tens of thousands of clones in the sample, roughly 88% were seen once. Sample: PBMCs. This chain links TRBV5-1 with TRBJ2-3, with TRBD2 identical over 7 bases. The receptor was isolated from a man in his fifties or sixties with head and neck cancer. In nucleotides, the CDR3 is TGCGCCAGCAGCCGAACCGGGACTACAGTCCCAGATACGCAGTATTTT. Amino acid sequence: CASSRTGTTVPDTQYF.